This T cell receptor (beta chain) comes out of a study of blood T cell repertoires in COVID-19. Produced via immunoSEQ multiplex PCR; TCRdb's table is partial and in-frame only. The sample holds around 200,000 clones, 84% seen once. This clone was found a few times. The CDR3 has 16 residues. Germline-derived CDR1 and CDR2 are SGHTA and FQGNSA. V lost 7 bases to trimming and J lost 5 bases, with 23 bases between them. The rearrangement joins TRBV7-2 to TRBJ2-5, with TRBD1 as a possible D gene (5 bases). The sample consisted of PBMCs or T cells enriched from blood (not recorded which). This TCR came from a woman aged 30 to 39 who had recovered from COVID-19. This chain's CDR3 is CASTPTRDSSLETQYF. CDR3 bases: TGTGCCAGCACCCCGACGAGAGACAGTTCTTTGGAGACCCAGTACTTC.